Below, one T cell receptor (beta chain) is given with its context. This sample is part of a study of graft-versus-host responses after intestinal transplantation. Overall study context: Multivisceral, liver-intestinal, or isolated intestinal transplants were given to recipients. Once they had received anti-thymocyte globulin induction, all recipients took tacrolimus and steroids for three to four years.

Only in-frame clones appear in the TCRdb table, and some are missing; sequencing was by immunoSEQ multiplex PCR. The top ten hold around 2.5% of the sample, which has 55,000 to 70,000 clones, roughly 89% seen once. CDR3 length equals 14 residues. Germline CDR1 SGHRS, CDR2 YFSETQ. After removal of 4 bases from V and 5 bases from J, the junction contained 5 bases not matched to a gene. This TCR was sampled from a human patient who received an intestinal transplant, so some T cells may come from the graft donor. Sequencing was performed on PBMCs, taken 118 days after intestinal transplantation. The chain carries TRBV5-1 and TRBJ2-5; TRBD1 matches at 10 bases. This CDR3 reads CASSTGTGDETQYF. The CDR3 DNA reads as TGCGCCAGCAGCACGGGGACAGGGGATGAGACCCAGTACTTC. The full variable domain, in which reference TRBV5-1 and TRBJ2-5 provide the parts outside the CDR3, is KAGVTQTPRYLIKTRGQQVTLSCSPISGHRSVSWYQQTPGQGLQFLFEYFSETQRNKGNFPGRFSGRQFSNSRSEMNVSTLELGDSALYLCASSTGTGDETQYFGPGTRLLVL.